The next 22 T cell receptor beta chains were all read from a single sample in a study of spatial heterogeneity in lung cancer. Time point specified: blood at routine non-recurrence follow-up after resection. TCRdb used MiXCR to reprocess the 5' RACE reads, holding one entry per CDR3 protein. Of about 10,000 distinct CDR3 sequences in the sample, under 30% were seen once. The sample in question was PBMCs, obtained at follow-up. The receptor set was obtained from a female donor with early-stage non-small cell lung cancer.

This clonotype rates as medium-sized. The chain recombines TRBV11-1 with TRBJ2-1; D is undetermined. The V and J ends lost 6 bases and 1 base respectively, with 13 bases between them. This CDR3 spans 15 amino acids. CDR1 and CDR2 from the germline V gene are SGHAT and FQDESV (reference sequence). CDR3 region: CASRLPKRSYNEQFF. The CDR3 nucleotides are TGTGCCAGCAGGCTCCCAAAGAGGTCCTACAATGAGCAGTTCTTC. Looking up the rest from reference TRBV11-1 and TRBJ2-1 gives the full variable domain: EAEVAQSPRYKITEKSQAVAFWCDPISGHATLYWYRQILGQGPELLVQFQDESVVDDSQLPKDRFSAERLKGVDSTLKIQPAELGDSAMYLCASRLPKRSYNEQFFGPGTRLTVL.

This clonotype was seen more than once but under ten times. V and J are TRBV5-1 and TRBJ1-1, with D unclear. CDR3 length equals 14 residues. V gave up 1 base and J gave up 6 bases, with 13 bases separating them. CDR1 and CDR2 (germline): SGHRS, YFSETQ. The DNA of the CDR3 is TGCGCCAGCAGCTTGCGGGAGCCCCCTGCTGAAGCTTTCTTT. This sequence encodes CASSLREPPAEAFF.

The V call is TRBV9, the J call TRBJ2-2; D gene ambiguous. The length of the CDR3 is 16 residues. V was pared by 2 bases and J by 1 base, with 12 bases between. Per germline, CDR1 SGDLS and CDR2 YYNGEE. The CDR3 loop is CASSVFQPENTGELFF. CDR3 nucleotide sequence: TGTGCCAGCAGCGTTTTTCAACCGGAGAACACCGGGGAGCTGTTTTTT.

The rearrangement links TRBV7-9 to TRBJ2-3; 9 nucleotides align to TRBD2. Trimming removed 1 base from V and 1 base from J; junction bases left unmatched: 0. The CDR3 has 15 residues. CDR1 and CDR2 (germline): SEHNR, FQNEAQ (reference sequence). The CDR3 loop reads CASSLGLAGTDTQYF. CDR3 nucleotide sequence: TGTGCCAGCAGCTTAGGACTAGCGGGCACAGATACGCAGTATTTT.

This sequence joins TRBV7-2 and TRBJ2-3; the match to TRBD2 covers 11 bases. CDR3 length: 15 residues. Germline V CDR1 and CDR2: SGHTA, FQGNSA. V trimming: 5 bases; J trimming: 6 bases; junction bases outside the gene matches: 7. The CDR3 loop reads CASSPGLAGGDTQYF. DNA for the CDR3: TGTGCCAGCAGCCCTGGCCTAGCGGGAGGTGATACGCAGTATTTT.

This clonotype was observed a single time. The V call is TRBV7-2, the J call TRBJ2-3; 12 nucleotides match TRBD2. This CDR3 is 16 amino acids long. Germline assignment: CDR1 SGHTA and CDR2 FQGNSA. J was trimmed by 3 bases and V by 2 bases; bases with no gene match: 3. Written as DNA, the CDR3 is TGTGCCAGCAGCTTATCCGGGACTAGCGGGACAGATACGCAGTATTTT. It translates to CASSLSGTSGTDTQYF.

V and J are TRBV6-2 or TRBV6-3 and TRBJ2-7, with D perhaps matching TRBD1 (6 bases). V lost 5 bases and J lost 3, with 20 bases in between. This CDR3 has 16 amino acids. Germline V CDR1 and CDR2: MNHEY, SVGEGT. The CDR3 region has the DNA TGTGCCAGCAGTGGGGGCGCATCCACTGGTATCTACGAGCAGTACTTC. Amino acid sequence: CASSGGASTGIYEQYF.

The rearrangement links TRBV28 to TRBJ2-7; D possibly corresponds to TRBD1 (5 bases). In germline, CDR1 is MDHEN, CDR2 SYDVKM. Trimming took 1 base from V and 0 from J, leaving 13 bases between them. The CDR3 extends over 16 amino acids. The CDR3 DNA is TGTGCCAGCAGTTTATTAAGGGAAGGGGACTCCTACGAGCAGTACTTC. This encodes CASSLLREGDSYEQYF.

The table lists this clonotype with a few counts. DNA of the CDR3: TGTGCCAGCAGCGTGACTTTCGGATCAGCCTCTGAAGCTTTCTTT. Encoded protein: CASSVTFGSASEAFF. This chain connects TRBV7-2 to TRBJ1-1; D is uncertain. The CDR3 extends over 15 amino acids. CDR1 and CDR2 (germline): SGHTA, FQGNSA. V dropped 5 bases and J dropped 6 bases, with 19 bases sitting between them. The complete variable domain, with remaining parts taken from reference TRBV7-2 and TRBJ1-1, reads GAGVSQSPSNKVTEKGKDVELRCDPISGHTALYWYRQSLGQGLEFLIYFQGNSAPDKSGLPSDRFSAERTGGSVSTLTIQRTQQEDSAVYLCASSVTFGSASEAFFGQGTRLTVV.

This chain connects TRBV5-1 to TRBJ1-5; D is unresolved. The CDR3 spans 14 residues. Germline CDR1 SGHRS, CDR2 YFSETQ. Trimming pared 0 bases from V and 4 bases from J, leaving 8 bases between. CDR3 nucleotide sequence: TGCGCCAGCAGCTTGGGGGGATTAAATCAGCCCCAGCATTTT. Amino acid sequence: CASSLGGLNQPQHF. Looking up the rest from reference TRBV5-1 and TRBJ1-5 gives the full variable domain: KAGVTQTPRYLIKTRGQQVTLSCSPISGHRSVSWYQQTPGQGLQFLFEYFSETQRNKGNFPGRFSGRQFSNSRSEMNVSTLELGDSALYLCASSLGGLNQPQHFGDGTRLSIL.

This clonotype was seen more than once but under ten times. The V call is TRBV3-1, the J call TRBJ1-1; D call uncertain. Germline CDR1 LGHDT, CDR2 YNNKEL (reference sequence). There are 18 residues in the CDR3. Between the trimmed V and J ends, which lost 1 base and 3 bases, there was a span of 21 bases. CDR3 amino acids: CASSQVGASIGGHTEAFF. The CDR3 nucleotides are TGTGCCAGCAGCCAAGTGGGTGCTAGTATAGGCGGTCACACTGAAGCTTTCTTT.

In the case of this clonotype: Since no conserved phenylalanine or tryptophan closes the CDR3, a read error is the likely cause. The rearrangement joins TRBV2 to TRBJ1-5; no firm D call. Germline-derived CDR1 and CDR2 are SNHLY and FYNNEI. The CDR3 totals 14 residues. V was cut by 3 bases and J by 3 bases, with 9 bases left in between. CDR3 in DNA: TGTGCCAGCAGTGATAACAGATTCAATCAGCCCCAGCATTCT. Translating gives CASSDNRFNQPQHS.

This clonotype was seen more than once but under ten times. V gene TRBV10-2 combines with J gene TRBJ2-2; 10 positions agree with TRBD1. Germline trimming cut 2 bases from V and 7 bases from J; bases unmatched to any gene: 7. Germline V gene data show CDR1 as WSHSY and CDR2 as SAAADI. The CDR3 covers 16 residues. The CDR3 nucleotides are TGCGCCAGCAGTGAGCCTTGGACAGGGGGTTACGGGGAGCTGTTTTTT. Protein: CASSEPWTGGYGELFF.

This chain connects TRBV29-1 to TRBJ2-7, with D possibly being TRBD2 (6 bases). The CDR3 covers 13 residues. The V and J ends lost 3 bases and 8 bases respectively, with 17 bases between them. From germline, CDR1 is SQVTM and CDR2 ANQGSEA. In DNA form, the CDR3 reads TGCAGCGTTGATGGTCCCGGGACTTTCAAGCAGTACTTC. It encodes CSVDGPGTFKQYF.

The V and J genes are TRBV12-3 or TRBV12-4 and TRBJ2-5, with a tentative D call TRBD2 (6 bases). This CDR3 is built from 15 residues. V was cut by 3 bases and J by 3 bases, with 14 bases left in between. In DNA, the CDR3 is TGTGCCAGCAGTTTTTCGAGCGGGCCCGAAGAGACCCAGTACTTC. Protein product: CASSFSSGPEETQYF.

The gene calls are TRBV12-3 or TRBV12-4 and TRBJ1-5; possible D gene TRBD1, 6 bases. The V end lost 6 bases, the J end lost 4 bases, and 13 bases lay between the germline ends. The CDR3 covers 14 residues. The CDR3 DNA follows: TGTGCCAGCAGCGACGGGACATTTAATCAGCCCCAGCATTTT. This gives the protein CASSDGTFNQPQHF.

There are a few counts of this clonotype. The V call is TRBV28, the J call TRBJ1-2; 7 bases line up with TRBD1. V lost 4 bases, J lost 7 bases, and 6 bases stayed unmatched. CDR3 length equals 13 residues. The germline V gene encodes CDR1 MDHEN and CDR2 SYDVKM. CDR3 coding DNA: TGTGCCAGCAGTTCCCCAGACAGGGTTGGCTACACCTTC. Protein product: CASSSPDRVGYTF.

This clonotype was detected only once. The J gene is TRBJ1-2, the V gene TRBV11-2, with D possibly TRBD1 on 5 matching bases. Germline lookup yields CDR1 SGHAT and CDR2 FQNNGV. V dropped 6 bases and J dropped 7 bases, with 12 bases sitting between them. The CDR3 is 12 residues long. The CDR3: CASSLGERGYTF. CDR3 sequence (DNA): TGTGCCAGCAGTTTGGGGGAGCGTGGCTACACCTTC. Supplemented by reference TRBV11-2 and TRBJ1-2, the full variable domain reads EAGVAQSPRYKIIEKRQSVAFWCNPISGHATLYWYQQILGQGPKLLIQFQNNGVVDDSQLPKDRFSAERLKGVDSTLKIQPAKLEDSAVYLCASSLGERGYTFGSGTRLTVV.

This clonotype was observed a handful of times. This chain links TRBV12-3 or TRBV12-4 with TRBJ1-1, with unresolved D. This CDR3 is 13 amino acids long. V shed 7 bases and J shed 6 bases, with 15 bases lying between them. The CDR3 sequence is CASTKWTDPEAFF. CDR3 sequence (DNA): TGTGCCAGCACCAAATGGACGGACCCTGAAGCTTTCTTT.

Relative to its sample, this clonotype is medium-sized. The gene calls are TRBV7-3 and TRBJ2-2; unclear D gene. Germline CDR1 reads SGHTA; CDR2 reads FQGTGA. Trimming stripped 0 bases from V and 6 bases from J, with 5 bases between. The CDR3 has 13 residues. CDR3 region: CASSLTLAGELFF. The CDR3 nucleotides are TGTGCCAGCAGCTTAACGTTAGCCGGGGAGCTGTTTTTT.

This clonotype was seen only a few times. The CDR3 here is CASSATSGSTDTQYF. Here the CDR3 DNA reads TGTGCCAGCAGCGCGACTAGCGGTAGCACAGATACGCAGTATTTT. The chain has TRBV11-2 and TRBJ2-3; 9 bases fit TRBD2. V shed 5 bases, J shed 0 bases, and the junction held 3 bases outside the gene matches. This CDR3 has 15 residues. CDR1 SGHAT and CDR2 FQNNGV come from the germline V gene.

DNA of the CDR3: TGTGCCAGCAATATTGGTGGAAATCCCTACGAGCAGTACTTC. It yields the protein CASNIGGNPYEQYF. This chain uses TRBV12-3 or TRBV12-4 with TRBJ2-7, with no clear D. V was cut by 7 bases and J by 2 bases, with 15 bases left in between. There are 14 residues in the CDR3.